This TCR beta chain was captured by sequencing in a study of blood T cell repertoires in COVID-19. Study at large: Material from acute and convalescent COVID-19 was sourced from the United States, Italy and Spain. Nucleic acid was either cDNA or gDNA, and it came from T cells, B-cell-depleted T cells, or PBMCs.

The CDR3 runs 14 residues. V lost 5 bases and J lost 9; bases outside the gene matches: 7. Per the germline V gene, CDR1 is SGHTA and CDR2 is FQGTGA. In the original analysis: It was from reference gene primer amplification that nucleated cell counts were estimated. Produced via immunoSEQ multiplex PCR; TCRdb's table is partial and in-frame only. The V and J calls and the clone size are those of that table, but D and trimming were determined from the DNA. The repertoire holds fewer than 130,000 clones, with approximately 62% as singletons. This clonotype was sampled from an elderly man with acute or convalescent COVID-19. What was sequenced was peripheral blood. The chain carries TRBV7-3 and TRBJ2-1; 10 nucleotides line up with TRBD1. The CDR3, as DNA: TGTGCCAGCAGCCCGGGGACAGGGGCGAGTGAGCAGTTCTTC. This gives the protein CASSPGTGASEQFF.